This paragraph covers one T cell receptor (beta chain) sequence. Method: immunoSEQ multiplex PCR; TCRdb's copy keeps in-frame clones and lacks some. The sample holds about 120,000 clones, approximately 92% seen once. The sample is drawn from a study of T cell responses to AZD1222 COVID-19 vaccine. The sequencing here drew on peripheral blood, taken on day 0 of AZD1222 vaccination. The receptor comes from an adult in good health.

The CDR3 sequence: CASSQSGGGHQPQHF. For the CDR3, the DNA is TGCGCCAGCAGCCAATCAGGAGGGGGTCACCAGCCCCAGCATTTT. This sequence joins TRBV4-1 and TRBJ1-5; D possibly corresponds to TRBD1 (6 bases). Trimming took off 2 bases at V and 7 bases at J, with 15 bases between the two ends. The CDR3 covers 15 residues. The germline CDR1 and CDR2 sequences are MGHRA and YSYEKL.